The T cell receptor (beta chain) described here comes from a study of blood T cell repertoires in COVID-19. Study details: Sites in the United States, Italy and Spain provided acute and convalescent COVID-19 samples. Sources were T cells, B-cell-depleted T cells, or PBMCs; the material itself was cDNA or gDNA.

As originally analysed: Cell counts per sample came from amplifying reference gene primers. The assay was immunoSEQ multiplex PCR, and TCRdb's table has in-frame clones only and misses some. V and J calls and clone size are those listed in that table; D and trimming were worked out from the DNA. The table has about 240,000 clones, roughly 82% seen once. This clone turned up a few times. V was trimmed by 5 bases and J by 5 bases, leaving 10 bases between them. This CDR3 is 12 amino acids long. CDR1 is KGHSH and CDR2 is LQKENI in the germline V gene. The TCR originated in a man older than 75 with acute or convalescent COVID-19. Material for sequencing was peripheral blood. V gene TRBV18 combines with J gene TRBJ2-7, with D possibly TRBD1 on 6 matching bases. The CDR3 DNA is TGTGCCAGCTCAACTACAGGGAACGAGCAGTACTTC. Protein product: CASSTTGNEQYF.